Listed below are T cell receptor beta chains from one sample, sequenced in a study of blood T cell repertoires in COVID-19. Profiled with immunoSEQ multiplex PCR; TCRdb holds only in-frame clones, not every one. The sample shows 100,000 to 150,000 clones, around nine tenths of them seen only once. Input material: peripheral blood. All receptors derive from a woman aged 80 or over with acute or convalescent COVID-19. Each CDR3 is given with its conserved first and last residue. A D gene is named only where the DNA matches it firmly. Not every row has a clone size; where given, it reads once, few, many or a size class.

v_gene,abundance,j_gene,d_gene,CDR3aa,CDR3nt
TRBV28,once,TRBJ2-6,NA,CASSFLGANVLTF,TGTGCCAGCAGTTTTCTTGGGGCCAACGTCCTGACTTTC
TRBV10-3,NA,TRBJ2-3,NA,CAINEQITSTDTQYF,TGTGCCATCAACGAACAGATTACTAGCACAGATACGCAGTATTTT
TRBV7-8,NA,TRBJ1-5,NA,CASSLDSRSNQPQHF,TGTGCCAGCAGCTTAGACTCACGGAGCAATCAGCCCCAGCATTTT
TRBV3-1/TRBV3-2,NA,TRBJ1-1,TRBD1,CASSPWTGAMNTEAFF,TGTGCCAGCAGCCCCTGGACAGGGGCGATGAACACTGAAGCTTTCTTT
TRBV19,NA,TRBJ2-1,NA,CASRSAVERGGNEQFF,TGTGCCAGTAGAAGCGCGGTCGAGAGGGGGGGCAATGAGCAGTTCTTC
TRBV6-6,few,TRBJ1-5,NA,CASSPSGNQPQHF,TGTGCCAGCAGTCCTTCAGGGAATCAGCCCCAGCATTTT
TRBV5-1,once,TRBJ1-4,TRBD1,CASSLGTGIGNEKLFF,TGCGCCAGCAGCCTCGGGACAGGGATTGGTAATGAAAAACTGTTTTTT
TRBV6-1,NA,TRBJ1-5,TRBD1,CASSSGGRQPQHF,TGTGCCAGCAGTTCAGGGGGCCGTCAGCCCCAGCATTTT
TRBV5-4,NA,TRBJ2-5,TRBD2,CASSLTSGGQETQYF,TGTGCCAGCAGCTTAACGTCGGGGGGGCAAGAGACCCAGTACTTC
TRBV14,NA,TRBJ1-2,NA,CASSQNTGNYGYTF,TGTGCCAGCAGCCAGAACACAGGGAACTATGGCTACACCTTC
TRBV9,NA,TRBJ2-1,TRBD2,CASSEGLAGGPGEQFF,TGTGCCAGCAGCGAGGGACTAGCGGGAGGGCCAGGTGAGCAGTTCTTC
TRBV3-1/TRBV3-2,NA,TRBJ2-2,NA,CASSHSSSLSGELFF,TGTGCCAGCAGCCATTCAAGTTCTCTATCCGGGGAGCTGTTTTTT
TRBV5-1,NA,TRBJ2-7,TRBD2,CASTGLAGLEQYF,TGCGCCAGCACGGGACTAGCGGGACTCGAGCAGTACTTC
TRBV7-9,NA,TRBJ2-2,TRBD1,CASSPGTGGFGELFF,TGTGCCAGCAGCCCAGGGACAGGGGGCTTCGGGGAGCTGTTTTTT